Below are 26 T cell receptor beta chains sequenced from a single sample in a study of shared clonotypes between healthy human individuals. TCRdb's table, derived via immunoSEQ multiplex PCR, lists solely in-frame clones and lacks some. Of a few hundred thousand clones in the sample, roughly four fifths were seen once. Sequencing was done on a sample of PBMCs. These receptors were taken from a woman aged 40 to 50 in good health. Some clones in this sample may be carry-over from other donors' samples.

This clone has a handful of counts. The rearrangement joins TRBV25-1 to TRBJ2-7; perhaps D is TRBD1 or TRBD2 (5 bases each). The CDR3 is 15 residues long. Germline CDR1 and CDR2: MGHDK and SYGVNS. V shed 4 bases and J shed 8 bases, with 21 bases lying between them. The CDR3, as DNA: TGTGCCAGCAGTGCCCTCGGGGCCCAGGGCCGTAAGCAGTACTTC. Encoded protein: CASSALGAQGRKQYF.

The chain combines TRBV18 with TRBJ1-2; 7 positions agree with TRBD1. CDR1 and CDR2 from the germline V gene are KGHSH and LQKENI. The CDR3 has 16 residues. The V gene end was trimmed by 2 bases and the J gene end by 3 bases; junction bases not matched to a gene: 9. In nucleotides, the CDR3 is TGTGCCAGCTCACCAAATGCTACAGGGGATTACTATGGCTACACCTTC. Translation gives CASSPNATGDYYGYTF. The full variable domain, its missing parts supplied by reference TRBV18 and TRBJ1-2, is NAGVMQNPRHLVRRRGQEARLRCSPMKGHSHVYWYRQLPEEGLKFMVYLQKENIIDESGMPKERFSAEFPKEGPSILRIQQVVRGDSAAYFCASSPNATGDYYGYTFGSGTRLTVV.

The genes are TRBV7-2 and TRBJ2-3; D is ambiguous. Trimming pared 1 base from V and 6 bases from J, leaving 14 bases between. The CDR3 has 15 residues. The germline V gene encodes CDR1 SGHTA and CDR2 FQGNSA. This CDR3 reads CASSLVPSLPDTQYF. The CDR3 region has the DNA TGTGCCAGCAGCTTAGTCCCTTCCCTACCCGATACGCAGTATTTT.

The rearrangement links TRBV2 to TRBJ2-7, with 9 nucleotides matching TRBD1. This CDR3 spans 13 amino acids. Trimming removed 6 bases from V and 2 bases from J; junction bases left unmatched: 2. Germline V gene data show CDR1 as SNHLY and CDR2 as FYNNEI. The CDR3 sequence is CASRDRGPYEQYF. The CDR3 DNA sequence: TGTGCCAGCAGGGACAGGGGCCCCTACGAGCAGTACTTC.

About this clone: Other nucleotide sequences in the sample specify the same CDR3. CDR3 protein: CASSVNTGELFF. The DNA of the CDR3 is TGTGCCAGCAGCGTGAACACCGGGGAGCTGTTTTTT. The gene calls are TRBV9 and TRBJ2-2, with unresolved D. The CDR3 contains 12 residues. Looked up from germline, CDR1 is SGDLS and CDR2 is YYNGEE. V was trimmed by 2 bases and J by 1 base, leaving 0 bases between them.

For this clone: At the DNA level, this CDR3 is encoded by other sequences in the same sample as well. The rearrangement uses TRBV5-5 and TRBJ2-1; D is possibly TRBD1 or TRBD2 (5 bases each). The germline V gene encodes CDR1 SGHKS and CDR2 YYEKEE (reference sequence). V gave up 3 bases and J gave up 0 bases, with 10 bases separating them. This CDR3 region has 15 residues. CDR3 sequence: CASSSGTGSYNEQFF. CDR3 coding DNA: TGTGCCAGCAGCTCCGGGACGGGCTCCTACAATGAGCAGTTCTTC.

This clone was detected a few times. The rearrangement joins TRBV19 to TRBJ2-1, with TRBD2 matching over 7 bases. Trimming took 5 bases from V and 3 from J; bases not matched to a gene: 7. Germline V CDR1 and CDR2: LNHDA, SQIVND (reference sequence). The CDR3 loop spans 15 amino acids. DNA of the CDR3: TGTGCCAGTAGTCCCCTAGCGGAGCTCTACAATGAGCAGTTCTTC. It specifies CASSPLAELYNEQFF. The full variable domain, completed using reference TRBV19 and TRBJ2-1, is DGGITQSPKYLFRKEGQNVTLSCEQNLNHDAMYWYRQDPGQGLRLIYYSQIVNDFQKGDIAEGYSVSREKKESFPLTVTSAQKNPTAFYLCASSPLAELYNEQFFGPGTRLTVL.

The chain recombines TRBV6-6 with TRBJ1-1; D is unresolved. Trimming removed 5 bases from V and 5 bases from J, with 18 bases in between. The CDR3 length is 15 residues. From germline, CDR1 is MNHNY and CDR2 SVGAGI (reference sequence). The DNA of the CDR3 is TGTGCCAGCAGTACAAGACCCCGAAGGGAGACTGAAGCTTTCTTT. It translates to CASSTRPRRETEAFF.

The sample holds one count of this clone. V gene TRBV19 combines with J gene TRBJ1-2; 8 nucleotides align to TRBD1. This CDR3 comprises 14 residues. The germline CDR1 and CDR2 sequences are LNHDA and SQIVND (reference sequence). The V segment lost 3 bases and the J segment 6 bases; nucleotides outside the gene matches: 6. The CDR3 coding sequence is TGTGCCAGTAGTATGATGACAGGGGAGGATGGCTACACCTTC. Translated, it gives CASSMMTGEDGYTF.

The chain links TRBV5-6 to TRBJ1-1; D ambiguous. This CDR3 has 11 amino acids. Germline CDR1 is SGHDT and CDR2 is YYEEEE. Trimming stripped 4 bases from V and 7 bases from J, with 8 bases between. The CDR3 protein is CASSLMGEAFF. As DNA, the CDR3 is TGTGCCAGCAGCCTAATGGGTGAAGCTTTCTTT.

This clone has at least ten counts. CDR3 coding DNA: TGTGCCTGGAGTAGGGGACTAGCGATATACGAGCAGTACTTC. This codes for CAWSRGLAIYEQYF. The rearrangement links TRBV30 to TRBJ2-5, with 10 bases aligning to TRBD2. The closer fit of TRBJ2-7 to the DNA end suggests the J call may be wrong. Germline V lookup: CDR1 GTSNPN, CDR2 SVGIG (reference sequence). This CDR3 spans 14 amino acids.

This clone was observed many times. This sequence joins TRBV5-1 and TRBJ1-4; D not resolved. Germline CDR1 SGHRS, CDR2 YFSETQ. The CDR3 is 14 residues long. The V end lost 2 bases, the J end lost 0 bases, and 5 bases lay between the germline ends. The CDR3 loop is CASSLSPTNEKLFF. The CDR3 DNA sequence: TGCGCCAGCAGCTTATCGCCAACTAATGAAAAACTGTTTTTT.

At least ten counts were recorded for this clone. The rearrangement uses TRBV6-1 and TRBJ1-1, with 7 bases matching TRBD1. The V and J ends lost 6 bases and 1 base, in that order; junction bases with no gene match: 2. This CDR3 spans 13 amino acids. CDR1 MNHNS and CDR2 SASEGT come from the germline V gene. The CDR3 is CASSDRENTEAFF. In nucleotides, the CDR3 is TGTGCCAGCAGCGACAGGGAGAACACTGAAGCTTTCTTT.

On this clone itself: Only one base separates this from a far larger clonotype, so it likely reflects a read error. This specimen includes other DNA sequences encoding the same CDR3. The chain has TRBV7-9 and TRBJ1-1, with D hard to call. The CDR3 is made up of 12 amino acids. Germline V gene sequence: CDR1 SEHNR, CDR2 FQNEAQ (reference sequence). The DNA for the CDR3 is TGTGCCAGCAGCTCTGTCGACACTGAAGCGTTCTTT. Encoded protein: CASSSVDTEAFF.

This sequence joins TRBV19 and TRBJ2-7; 11 bases align to TRBD1. In germline, CDR1 is LNHDA, CDR2 SQIVND (reference sequence). V trimming: 5 bases; J trimming: 1 base; junction bases outside the gene matches: 7. The length of the CDR3 is 16 residues. The CDR3 DNA sequence: TGTGCCAGTAGTGGGGACAGGGGGAAATCTTCCTACGAGCAGTACTTC. It is translated as CASSGDRGKSSYEQYF.

The CDR3 protein is CASSPGQDSGNTIYF. The CDR3 nucleotides are TGTGCCAGCAGCCCCGGACAGGACTCTGGAAACACCATATATTTT. This chain links TRBV9 with TRBJ1-3; 7 positions agree with TRBD1. J gave up 0 bases and V 4 bases, and 4 bases lay outside the gene matches. The germline V gene has CDR1 SGDLS and CDR2 YYNGEE. The CDR3 consists of 15 residues.

V is TRBV4-2 and J is TRBJ2-1; TRBD2 might be the D (5 bases). CDR3 length: 14 residues. Trimming stripped 4 bases from V and 10 bases from J, with 17 bases between. Germline CDR1 reads LGHNA; CDR2 reads YNFKEQ. CDR3 sequence (DNA): TGTGCCAGCAGCCCGGGTGAGCGGTTCAAGGAGCAGTTCTTC. Translation: CASSPGERFKEQFF.

J is TRBJ1-4 and V is TRBV9, with 12 bases that match TRBD1. The CDR3 loop spans 14 amino acids. Germline values: CDR1 SGDLS, CDR2 YYNGEE. V was clipped by 3 bases and J by 11 bases; unmatched bases: 5. CDR3 in amino acids: CASSAGTGGEKLFF. In DNA form, the CDR3 reads TGTGCCAGCAGCGCGGGGACAGGGGGCGAGAAACTGTTTTTT. The full variable domain, in which reference TRBV9 and TRBJ1-4 provide the parts outside the CDR3, is DSGVTQTPKHLITATGQRVTLRCSPRSGDLSVYWYQQSLDQGLQFLIQYYNGEERAKGNILERFSAQQFPDLHSELNLSSLELGDSALYFCASSAGTGGEKLFFGSGTQLSVL.

This chain links TRBV7-8 with TRBJ2-7, with 7 bases identical to TRBD1. This CDR3 region has 15 residues. Germline CDR1 reads SGHVS; CDR2 reads FQNEAQ. J lost 0 bases, V lost 2 bases, and 4 bases had no gene match. This CDR3 is CASSLRAGGSYEQYF. CDR3 bases: TGTGCCAGCAGCTTACGGGCAGGGGGCTCCTACGAGCAGTACTTC.

The gene calls are TRBV9 and TRBJ2-3; D perhaps matches TRBD2 (5 bases). Germline-derived CDR1 and CDR2 are SGDLS and YYNGEE. Trimming removed 2 bases from V and 2 bases from J, with 9 bases in between. The CDR3 is 14 amino acids. The CDR3 nucleotides read TGTGCCAGCAGCGTGGAACTAGACACAGATACGCAGTATTTT. This translates into CASSVELDTDTQYF.

The chain carries TRBV7-9 and TRBJ1-3; D gene ambiguous. Germline V gives CDR1 SEHNR, CDR2 FQNEAQ (reference sequence). Trimming left V 0 bases short and J 0 bases short, with 9 bases between. The CDR3 is 16 amino acids. The CDR3 coding sequence is TGTGCCAGCAGCTTAGCGGAAGGCAACTCTGGAAACACCATATATTTT. This encodes CASSLAEGNSGNTIYF.

The J gene is TRBJ2-5, the V gene TRBV4-1; 9 nucleotides align to TRBD2. The junction had 14 bases not matched to a gene; V was cut back by 0 bases and J by 3 bases. CDR3 length equals 19 residues. Germline-derived CDR1 and CDR2 are MGHRA and YSYEKL. The CDR3 is CASSQDPPVVASGKETQYF. In nucleotides, the CDR3 is TGCGCCAGCAGCCAAGATCCCCCGGTAGTTGCTAGCGGGAAAGAGACCCAGTACTTC.

The genes are TRBV27 and TRBJ2-3, with D perhaps given as TRBD1 or TRBD2 (5 bases each). The CDR3 spans 13 residues. Trimming took 5 bases from V and 5 from J, leaving 11 bases between them. Germline assignment: CDR1 MNHEY and CDR2 SMNVEV (reference sequence). As DNA, the CDR3 is TGTGCCAGCAGTCCCTCGAGGGGAGATACGCAGTATTTT. The encoded protein is CASSPSRGDTQYF.

For this clone: Sequence at one end of the junction differs from germline and may be a read error. The chain recombines TRBV5-3 with TRBJ1-1; D remains unclear. TRBV5-3 is marked as an open reading frame, function uncertain. The CDR3 runs 15 residues. CDR3 amino acids: CASSLVGSSNTEAFF. The CDR3 DNA is TGTGCCAGCAGCTTGGTCGGCAGTTCGAACACTGAAGCTTTCTTT.

This chain's CDR3 is CASSPPRFRLARGIEQFF. DNA for the CDR3: TGTGCCAGCAGCCCCCCCCGTTTTCGGCTAGCGAGAGGTATTGAGCAGTTCTTC. The chain uses TRBV27 and TRBJ2-1; a possible D gene is TRBD2 (6 bases). In germline, CDR1 is MNHEY, CDR2 SMNVEV (reference sequence). With 6 bases removed from V and 9 bases from J, the gap between germline ends came to 30 bases. This CDR3 has 18 amino acids.

The CDR3 nucleotides are TGTGCCAGCAGCTTATTGGGACTAGCCTACAATGAGCAGTTCTTC. The encoded protein is CASSLLGLAYNEQFF. The chain combines TRBV11-2 with TRBJ2-1, with TRBD2 identical over 8 bases. CDR3 length: 15 amino acids. J lost 2 bases, V lost 2 bases, and 2 bases had no gene match. The germline gives CDR1 SGHAT, CDR2 FQNNGV.